One and the same sample provided the 3 T cell receptor beta chains below, sequenced in a study of molecular identifiers for immune sequencing clone quantification. TCRdb called the PCR reads again in MiXCR, with one record for every CDR3 protein. The sample consists of about half a million distinct CDR3 sequences, 20% to 25% of them appearing once. The sequenced sample consisted of naive CD8+ T cells from blood, with Jurkat cell RNA spiked in. Subset denoted: FACS-sorted CD8+CD4-CCR7+CD45RA+ naive T cells. The receptors stem from a human donor in good health. Some libraries in this study had Jurkat cell RNA spiked in.

This clonotype was observed at least ten times. The V and J genes are TRBV7-8 and TRBJ2-3; 9 bases map to TRBD2. V was pared by 4 bases and J by 3 bases, with 11 bases of the junction left unmatched. The CDR3 runs 17 residues. Germline-derived CDR1 and CDR2 are SGHVS and FQNEAQ. The CDR3 coding sequence is TGTGCCAGCAGCTGGGTTGTAGGAGCGGGGGGTACAGATACGCAGTATTTT. This translates into CASSWVVGAGGTDTQYF.

This chain links TRBV27 with TRBJ1-4; 10 bases map to TRBD1. V dropped 6 bases and J dropped 2; count of bases not matched to a gene: 9. The germline gives CDR1 MNHEY, CDR2 SMNVEV (reference sequence). The CDR3 has 17 amino acids. Here the CDR3 reads CASSRDRGVATNEKLFF. As DNA, the CDR3 is TGTGCCAGCAGCCGGGACAGGGGTGTCGCGACTAATGAAAAACTGTTTTTT.

About this clonotype itself: Possible read error: a much larger clone is one base away. The chain employs TRBV5-1 and TRBJ1-1, with D uncertain. Germline CDR1 reads SGHRS; CDR2 reads YFSETQ. This CDR3 is 17 amino acids long. For the CDR3, the DNA is TGCACCAGCAGCTTGGTTGGGATTGGGTTAAAGGACACTGAAGCTTTCTTT. It codes for CTSSLVGIGLKDTEAFF.